The present T cell receptor (beta chain) was sequenced within a study of T cell repertoires in aging, cancer and after chemotherapy. This clonotype is labeled as medium-sized (0.01 to 0.1%). Antigen: not known. General observations from the study: Compared with age-matched healthy donors, untreated hematological or solid cancer patients showed higher blood TCR clonality.

Peripheral blood genomic DNA, not sorted cells or RNA, was the template. A mixed TRB-A/B primer pool amplified rearranged TRB by multiplex touch-down PCR. TCRdb fed the multiplex PCR reads into MiXCR, producing one record per CDR3 protein. The table records roughly 7,500 distinct CDR3 sequences, about 29% of them present only once. Germline loops: CDR1 MNHEY, CDR2 SVGAGI. Trimming left V 5 bases short and J 1 base short, with 12 bases between. This CDR3 spans 15 amino acids. Sample: blood. The TCR sequence derives from a human donor with a blood cancer. V and J are TRBV6-5 and TRBJ2-1; D gene unclear. CDR3 region: CASSVAVPSYNEQFF. As DNA, the CDR3 is TGTGCCAGCAGTGTCGCCGTCCCTTCCTACAATGAGCAGTTCTTC.